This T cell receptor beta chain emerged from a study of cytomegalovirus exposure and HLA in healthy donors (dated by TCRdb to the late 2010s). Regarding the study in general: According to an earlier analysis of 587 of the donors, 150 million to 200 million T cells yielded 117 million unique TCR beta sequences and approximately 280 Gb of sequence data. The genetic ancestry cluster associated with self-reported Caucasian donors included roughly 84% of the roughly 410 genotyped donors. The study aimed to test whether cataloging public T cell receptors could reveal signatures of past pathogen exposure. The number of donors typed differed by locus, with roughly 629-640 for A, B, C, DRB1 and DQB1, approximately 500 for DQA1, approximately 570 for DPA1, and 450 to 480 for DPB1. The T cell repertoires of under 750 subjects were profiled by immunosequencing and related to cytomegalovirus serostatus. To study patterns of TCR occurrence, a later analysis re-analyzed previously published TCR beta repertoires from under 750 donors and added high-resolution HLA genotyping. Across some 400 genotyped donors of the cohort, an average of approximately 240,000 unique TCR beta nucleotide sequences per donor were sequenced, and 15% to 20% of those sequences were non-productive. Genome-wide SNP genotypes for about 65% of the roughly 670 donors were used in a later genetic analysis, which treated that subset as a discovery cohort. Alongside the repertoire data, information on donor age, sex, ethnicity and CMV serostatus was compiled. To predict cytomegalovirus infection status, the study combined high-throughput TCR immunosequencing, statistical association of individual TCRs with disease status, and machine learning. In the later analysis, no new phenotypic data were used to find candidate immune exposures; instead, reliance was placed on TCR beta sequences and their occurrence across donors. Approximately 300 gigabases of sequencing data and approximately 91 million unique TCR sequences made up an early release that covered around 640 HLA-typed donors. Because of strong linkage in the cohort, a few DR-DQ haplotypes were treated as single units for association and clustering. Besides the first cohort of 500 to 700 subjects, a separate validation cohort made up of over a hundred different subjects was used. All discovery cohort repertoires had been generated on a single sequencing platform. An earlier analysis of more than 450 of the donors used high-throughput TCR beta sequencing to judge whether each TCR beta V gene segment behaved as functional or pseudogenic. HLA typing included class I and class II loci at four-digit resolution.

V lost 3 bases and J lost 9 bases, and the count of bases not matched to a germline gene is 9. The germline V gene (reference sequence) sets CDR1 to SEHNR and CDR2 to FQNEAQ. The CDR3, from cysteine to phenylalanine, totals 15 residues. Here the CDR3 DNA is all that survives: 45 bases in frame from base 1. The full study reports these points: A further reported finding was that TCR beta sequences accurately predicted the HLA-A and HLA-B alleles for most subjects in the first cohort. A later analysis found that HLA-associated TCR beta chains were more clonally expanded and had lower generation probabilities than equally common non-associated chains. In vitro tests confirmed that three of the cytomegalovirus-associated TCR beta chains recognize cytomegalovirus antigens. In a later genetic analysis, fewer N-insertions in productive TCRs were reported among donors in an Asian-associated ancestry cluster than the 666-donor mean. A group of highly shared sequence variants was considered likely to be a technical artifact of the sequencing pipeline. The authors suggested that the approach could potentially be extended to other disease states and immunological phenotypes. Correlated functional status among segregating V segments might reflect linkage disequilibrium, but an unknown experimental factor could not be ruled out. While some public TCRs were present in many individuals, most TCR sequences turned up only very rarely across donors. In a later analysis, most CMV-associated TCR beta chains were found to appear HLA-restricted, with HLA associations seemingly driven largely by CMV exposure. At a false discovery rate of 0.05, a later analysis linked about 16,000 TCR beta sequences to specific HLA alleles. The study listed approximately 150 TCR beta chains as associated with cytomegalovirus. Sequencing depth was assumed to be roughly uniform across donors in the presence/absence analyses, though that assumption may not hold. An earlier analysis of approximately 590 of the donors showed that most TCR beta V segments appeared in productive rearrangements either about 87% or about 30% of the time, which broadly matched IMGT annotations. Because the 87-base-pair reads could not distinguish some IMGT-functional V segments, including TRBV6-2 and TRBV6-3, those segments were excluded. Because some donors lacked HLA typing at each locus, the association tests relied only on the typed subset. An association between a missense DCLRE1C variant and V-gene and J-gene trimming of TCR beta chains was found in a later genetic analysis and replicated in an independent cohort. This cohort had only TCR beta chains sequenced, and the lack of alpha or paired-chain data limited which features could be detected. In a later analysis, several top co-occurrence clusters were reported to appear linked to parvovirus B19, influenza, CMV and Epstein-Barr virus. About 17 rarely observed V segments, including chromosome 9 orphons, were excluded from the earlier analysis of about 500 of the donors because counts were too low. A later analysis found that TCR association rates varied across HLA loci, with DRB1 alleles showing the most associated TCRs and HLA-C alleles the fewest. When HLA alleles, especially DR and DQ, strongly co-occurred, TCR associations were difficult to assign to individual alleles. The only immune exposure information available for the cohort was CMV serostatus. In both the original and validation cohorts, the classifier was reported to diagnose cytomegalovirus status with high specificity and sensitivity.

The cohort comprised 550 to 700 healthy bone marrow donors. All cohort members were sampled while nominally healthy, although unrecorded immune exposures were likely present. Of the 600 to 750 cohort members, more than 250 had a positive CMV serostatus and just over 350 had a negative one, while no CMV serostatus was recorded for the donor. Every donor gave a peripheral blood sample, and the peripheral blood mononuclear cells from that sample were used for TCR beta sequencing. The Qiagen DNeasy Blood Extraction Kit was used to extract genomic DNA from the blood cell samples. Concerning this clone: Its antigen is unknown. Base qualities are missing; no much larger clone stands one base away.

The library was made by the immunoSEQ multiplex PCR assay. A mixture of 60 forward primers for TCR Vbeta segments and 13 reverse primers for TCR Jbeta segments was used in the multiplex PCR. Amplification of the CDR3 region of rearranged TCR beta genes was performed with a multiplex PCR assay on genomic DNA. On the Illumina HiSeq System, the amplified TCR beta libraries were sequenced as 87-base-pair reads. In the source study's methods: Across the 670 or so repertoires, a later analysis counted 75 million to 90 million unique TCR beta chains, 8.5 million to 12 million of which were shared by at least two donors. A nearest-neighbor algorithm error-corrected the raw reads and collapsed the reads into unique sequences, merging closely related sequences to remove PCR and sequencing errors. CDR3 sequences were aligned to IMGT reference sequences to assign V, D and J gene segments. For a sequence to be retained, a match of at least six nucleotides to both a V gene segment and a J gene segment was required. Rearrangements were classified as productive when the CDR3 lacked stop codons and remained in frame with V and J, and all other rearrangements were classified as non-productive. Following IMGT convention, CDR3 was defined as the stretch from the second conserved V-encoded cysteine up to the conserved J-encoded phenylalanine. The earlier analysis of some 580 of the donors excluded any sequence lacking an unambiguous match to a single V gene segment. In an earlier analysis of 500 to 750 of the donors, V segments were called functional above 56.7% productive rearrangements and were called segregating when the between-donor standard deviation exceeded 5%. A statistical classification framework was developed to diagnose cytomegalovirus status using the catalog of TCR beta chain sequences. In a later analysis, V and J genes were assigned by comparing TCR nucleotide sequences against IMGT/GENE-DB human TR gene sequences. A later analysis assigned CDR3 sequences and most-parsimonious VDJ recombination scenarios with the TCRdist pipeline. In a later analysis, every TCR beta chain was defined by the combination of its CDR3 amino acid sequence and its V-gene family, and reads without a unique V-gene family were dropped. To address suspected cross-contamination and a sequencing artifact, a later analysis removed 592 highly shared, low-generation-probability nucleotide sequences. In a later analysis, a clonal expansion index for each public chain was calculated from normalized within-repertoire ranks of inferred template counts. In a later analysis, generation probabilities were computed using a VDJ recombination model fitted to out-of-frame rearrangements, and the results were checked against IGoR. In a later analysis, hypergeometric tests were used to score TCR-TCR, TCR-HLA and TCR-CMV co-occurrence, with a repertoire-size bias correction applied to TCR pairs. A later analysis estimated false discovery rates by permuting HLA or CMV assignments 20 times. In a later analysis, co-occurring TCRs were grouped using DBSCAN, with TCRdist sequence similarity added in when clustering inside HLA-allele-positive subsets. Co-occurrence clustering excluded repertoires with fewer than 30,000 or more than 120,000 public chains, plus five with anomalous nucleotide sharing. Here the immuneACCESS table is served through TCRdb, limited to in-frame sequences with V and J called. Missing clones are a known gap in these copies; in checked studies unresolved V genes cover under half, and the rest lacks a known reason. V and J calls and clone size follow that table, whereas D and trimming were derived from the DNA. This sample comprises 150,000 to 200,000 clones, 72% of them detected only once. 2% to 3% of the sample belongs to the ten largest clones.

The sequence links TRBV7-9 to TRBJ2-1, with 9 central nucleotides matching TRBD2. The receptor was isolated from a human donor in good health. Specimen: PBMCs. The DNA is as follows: TGTGCCAGCAGCTTGGGTGGCGGGGGGGCCGGTGAGCAGTTCTTC. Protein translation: CASSLGGGGAGEQFF.